This T cell receptor (beta chain) stems from a study of cytomegalovirus exposure and HLA in healthy donors. Germline CDR1 and CDR2: LGHNA and YSLEER. The CDR3 is 13 residues long. Amplification used 60 Vbeta primers and 13 Jbeta primers. Sequencing used immunoSEQ multiplex PCR; TCRdb keeps in-frame clones, though not all of them. Among some 140,000 clones listed, 74% were seen once. This TCR was sampled from a man between 18 and 35 years old in good health and CMV-seropositive. The rearrangement uses TRBV4-3 and TRBJ2-5; D is uncertain. TRBJ2-7 matches the DNA end more closely, so the J call is doubtful. The sequenced material came from PBMCs. CDR3 DNA: TGCGCCAGCAGCCAGGCTAGAGGATACGAGCAGTACTTC. Protein: CASSQARGYEQYF.